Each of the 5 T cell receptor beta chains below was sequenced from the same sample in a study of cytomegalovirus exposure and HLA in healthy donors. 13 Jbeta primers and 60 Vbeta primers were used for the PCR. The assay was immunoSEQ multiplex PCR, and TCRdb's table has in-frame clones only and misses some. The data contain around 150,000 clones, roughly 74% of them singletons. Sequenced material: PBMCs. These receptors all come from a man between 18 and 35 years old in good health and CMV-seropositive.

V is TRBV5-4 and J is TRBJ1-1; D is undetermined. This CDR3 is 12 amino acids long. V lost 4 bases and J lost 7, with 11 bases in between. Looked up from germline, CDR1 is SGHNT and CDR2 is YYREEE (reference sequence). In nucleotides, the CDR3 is TGTGCCAGCAGCCTCAGGTTTTGTGAAGCTTTCTTT. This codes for CASSLRFCEAFF.

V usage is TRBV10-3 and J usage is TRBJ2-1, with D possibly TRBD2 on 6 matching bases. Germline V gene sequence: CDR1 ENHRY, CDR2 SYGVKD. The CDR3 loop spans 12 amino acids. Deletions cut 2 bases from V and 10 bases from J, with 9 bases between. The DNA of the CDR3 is TGTGCCATCAGTGAGGAGGGAGGCGAGCAGTTCTTC. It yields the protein CAISEEGGEQFF.

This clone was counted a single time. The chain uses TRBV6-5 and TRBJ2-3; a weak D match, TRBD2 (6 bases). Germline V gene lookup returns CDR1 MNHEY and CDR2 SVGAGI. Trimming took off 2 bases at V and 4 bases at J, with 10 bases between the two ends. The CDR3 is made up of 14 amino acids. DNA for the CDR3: TGTGCCAGCAGTTACGAGGGAGGCCCAGATACGCAGTATTTT. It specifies CASSYEGGPDTQYF.

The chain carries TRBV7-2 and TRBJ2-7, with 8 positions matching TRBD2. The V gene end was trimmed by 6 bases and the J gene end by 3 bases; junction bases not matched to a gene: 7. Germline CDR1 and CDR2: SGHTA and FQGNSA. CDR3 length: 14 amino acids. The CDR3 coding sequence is TGTGCCAGCAGGCCGGGACTAGGACTCTACGAGCAGTACTTC. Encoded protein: CASRPGLGLYEQYF.

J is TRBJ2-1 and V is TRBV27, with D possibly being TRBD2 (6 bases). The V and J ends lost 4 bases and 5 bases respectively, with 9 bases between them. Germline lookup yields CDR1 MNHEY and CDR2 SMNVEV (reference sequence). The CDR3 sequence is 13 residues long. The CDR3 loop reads CASSSVADNEQFF. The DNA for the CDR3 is TGTGCCAGCAGTTCGGTAGCGGACAATGAGCAGTTCTTC.